The 17 T cell receptor beta chains in this list originate from one sample, sequenced in a study of blood T cell repertoires in COVID-19. Here immunoSEQ multiplex PCR was the method, and the copy in TCRdb shows in-frame clones only, minus some. Of about 76,000 clones in the sample, about 85% are singletons; the top ten hold approximately 11%. Sequenced input: peripheral blood. The source is a man aged 55-75 years with COVID-19, enrolled during active disease.

The CDR3 region is CASSSGREGMETQYF. CDR3 nucleotides: TGTGCCAGCAGTTCAGGGCGGGAGGGTATGGAGACCCAGTACTTC. The genes are TRBV6-6 and TRBJ2-5; 9 bases align to TRBD2. The length of the CDR3 is 15 residues. The ends lost 4 bases at V and 5 bases at J; junction bases unmatched: 8. Germline values: CDR1 MNHNY, CDR2 SVGAGI (reference sequence).

In nucleotides, the CDR3 is TGTGCCAGCAGTCCGACAGGGACTAGCGGGACCTACAATGAGCAGTTCTTC. Amino acids: CASSPTGTSGTYNEQFF. V is TRBV27 and J is TRBJ2-1; 13 nucleotides agree with TRBD2. This CDR3 has 17 residues. The germline V gene has CDR1 MNHEY and CDR2 SMNVEV (reference sequence). Unmatched junction bases numbered 6, after V lost 5 bases and J lost 2 bases.

CDR3 region: CASSPVQGTSGELFF. Written as DNA, the CDR3 is TGTGCCAGCAGCCCAGTACAGGGAACATCCGGGGAGCTGTTTTTT. V gene TRBV2 combines with J gene TRBJ2-2; a weak D match, TRBD1 (6 bases). Trimming removed 6 bases at V and 6 bases at J, with 17 bases between. This CDR3 region has 15 residues. Germline V gives CDR1 SNHLY, CDR2 FYNNEI.

The V gene is TRBV19, the J gene TRBJ2-1, with 12 nucleotides matching TRBD2. The V gene's germline CDR1 is LNHDA and CDR2 SQIVND (reference sequence). CDR3 length: 19 residues. The junction had 22 bases not matched to a gene; V was cut back by 5 bases and J by 11 bases. The CDR3 here is CASSRRLAGVSHVSIQQFF. CDR3 coding DNA: TGTGCCAGTAGTCGAAGACTAGCGGGGGTGTCCCACGTCTCAATACAGCAGTTCTTC.

The chain employs TRBV5-5 and TRBJ2-3, with 9 bases aligning to TRBD2. The CDR3 is made up of 16 amino acids. After removal of 0 bases from V and 0 bases from J, the junction contained 2 bases not matched to a gene. Germline CDR1 SGHKS, CDR2 YYEKEE (reference sequence). The CDR3 coding sequence is TGTGCCAGCAGCTTGGGGACTAGCGTAAGCACAGATACGCAGTATTTT. It specifies CASSLGTSVSTDTQYF.

The genes are TRBV11-2 and TRBJ1-6; D uncertain. The CDR3 consists of 13 residues. The V end was cut by 0 bases, the J end by 7 bases, with 4 bases between. Germline CDR1 and CDR2: SGHAT and FQNNGV. Here the CDR3 DNA reads TGTGCCAGCAGCTTAGATCAGAATTCACCCCTCCACTTT. Translated: CASSLDQNSPLHF.

This rearrangement joins TRBV3-1 (or the pseudogene TRBV3-2) to TRBJ2-7; 10 bases map to TRBD1. The J segment lost 5 bases and the V segment lost 1 base, leaving 5 bases of the junction unmatched. This CDR3 comprises 15 residues. Germline CDR1 reads LGHDT; CDR2 reads YNNKEL (reference sequence). CDR3 DNA sequence: TGTGCCAGCAGCCAAGGACCGGGACAGGGGAACGAGCAGTACTTC. This sequence encodes CASSQGPGQGNEQYF.

This clone was detected only a few times. The chain couples TRBV25-1 to TRBJ2-6; D gene uncertain. CDR3 size: 16 residues. The germline V gene encodes CDR1 MGHDK and CDR2 SYGVNS. Trimming pared 0 bases from V and 1 base from J, leaving 7 bases between. CDR3 in DNA: TGTGCCAGCAGTGAATATACGGTGTCTGGGGCCAACGTCCTGACTTTC. Its translation: CASSEYTVSGANVLTF.

This chain connects TRBV27 to TRBJ2-2; 10 bases fit TRBD2. Looked up from germline, CDR1 is MNHEY and CDR2 is SMNVEV (reference sequence). The CDR3 loop spans 15 amino acids. The trim removed 2 bases at V and 7 bases at J, leaving 4 bases unmatched. The CDR3 DNA reads TGTGCCAGCAGTTTAAGCGGGGGGGCCGGCGGGGAGCTGTTTTTT. It translates to CASSLSGGAGGELFF.

The chain recombines TRBV19 with TRBJ1-2; D gene uncertain. CDR1 is LNHDA and CDR2 is SQIVND in the germline V gene (reference sequence). This CDR3 is built from 11 residues. V dropped 5 bases and J dropped 8 bases, with 9 bases sitting between them. CDR3 DNA sequence: TGTGCCAGTAGTTCAGTCAGGGGCTACACCTTC. The encoded protein is CASSSVRGYTF.

The V call is TRBV2, the J call TRBJ1-5, with 12 bases matching TRBD1. The CDR3 is made up of 16 amino acids. Per germline, CDR1 SNHLY and CDR2 FYNNEI. The V segment lost 0 bases and the J segment 12 bases; nucleotides outside the gene matches: 9. The CDR3 protein is CASSEAYGTGGEDQHF. The CDR3 region has the DNA TGTGCCAGCAGTGAAGCTTATGGGACAGGGGGCGAGGACCAGCATTTT.

The V call is TRBV5-5, the J call TRBJ2-7, with D perhaps matching TRBD1 (6 bases). This CDR3 is built from 16 residues. Between the trimmed V and J ends, which lost 1 base and 3 bases, there was a span of 17 bases. The V gene's germline CDR1 is SGHKS and CDR2 YYEKEE (reference sequence). CDR3 DNA sequence: TGTGCCAGCAGCTTGTTCGGGCACAGGGACCACTACGAGCAGTACTTC. Amino acids: CASSLFGHRDHYEQYF.

The CDR3 sequence is CASRNRDSNNEQFF. In DNA, the CDR3 is TGTGCCAGCAGGAACAGGGATTCTAACAATGAGCAGTTCTTC. This sequence joins TRBV7-9 and TRBJ2-1; a possible D gene is TRBD1 (6 bases). CDR3 size: 14 residues. Trimming shortened V by 6 bases and J by 5 bases, and 14 bases separated the two germline ends. Looked up from germline, CDR1 is SEHNR and CDR2 is FQNEAQ (reference sequence).

The V call is TRBV29-1, the J call TRBJ1-2, with D unresolved. Germline values: CDR1 SQVTM, CDR2 ANQGSEA. Trimming left V 7 bases short and J 10 bases short, with 16 bases between. The CDR3 consists of 11 residues. The CDR3 region is CSAGEATSYTF. CDR3 DNA: TGCAGCGCCGGGGAAGCGACGTCCTACACCTTC.

V gene TRBV23-1 combines with J gene TRBJ1-2, with D possibly TRBD1 on 6 matching bases. TRBV23-1 is given ORF status, its function remaining uncertain. V was pared by 2 bases and J by 0 bases, with 16 bases between. The CDR3 covers 17 residues. The chain's CDR3 is CASSQPGVHRANYGYTF. The CDR3 nucleotides are TGCGCCAGCAGTCAACCAGGGGTGCATAGAGCTAACTATGGCTACACCTTC.

The chain recombines TRBV7-9 with TRBJ2-7; the D is unclear. Germline loops: CDR1 SEHNR, CDR2 FQNEAQ (reference sequence). The CDR3 has 14 amino acids. The V end was cut by 5 bases, the J end by 4 bases, with 15 bases between. The CDR3 region has the DNA TGTGCCAGCAGCCAAATAGAGGAGTATTACGAGCAGTACTTC. Its translation: CASSQIEEYYEQYF.

This clone was seen only a few times. The CDR3 region has the DNA TGTGCCAGCAGTGCGGAGGATTCCTATGGCTACACCTTC. Amino acid sequence: CASSAEDSYGYTF. The V gene is TRBV2, the J gene TRBJ1-2; D remains ambiguous. The CDR3 totals 13 residues. With 4 bases removed from V and 4 bases from J, the gap between germline ends came to 10 bases. The V gene's germline CDR1 is SNHLY and CDR2 FYNNEI.